This TCR beta chain was retrieved from a study of blood T cell repertoires in COVID-19. Assay: immunoSEQ multiplex PCR; the TCRdb copy retains only in-frame clones and omits some. The table includes under 350,000 clones, 80% to 90% detected once. The CDR3 consists of 15 residues. Germline lookup yields CDR1 LGHNA and CDR2 YNFKEQ. J was trimmed by 3 bases and V by 1 base; bases with no gene match: 4. The source of this sequence is a woman aged 40-49 years with acute COVID-19. Sequencing was performed on PBMCs or T cells enriched from blood (not recorded which). V is TRBV4-2 and J is TRBJ2-7; 9 bases align to TRBD2. CDR3 protein: CASSQASGGYYEQYF. The CDR3 coding sequence is TGTGCCAGCAGCCAAGCAAGCGGGGGGTACTACGAGCAGTACTTC.